One TCR beta chain is described in this entry. Its antigen has not been determined. Per-base qualities were not stored, and no clone one base away is much larger. This sample is part of a study of blood T cells in healthy people across ages (dated by TCRdb to 2013 to 2016). About the investigation overall: In model experiments, template switching captured about one uniquely barcoded TCR beta cDNA molecule for every two T cells. Age-related changes in TCR beta repertoire diversity were measured in the study by deep sequencing normalized with unique cDNA molecular identifiers. Donors were grouped into four age groups: young (average roughly 17 years), middle-aged (about 40), aged (roughly 67) and long-lived (approximately 82). For two donors (one aged 18 to 29 and one aged 80 or older), the study analyzed two additional independent replicas of 1 million unique cDNA reads from the same blood draw.

Libraries came from 5' RACE. The sequencer listed for this sample is Illumina HiSeq 2500. A second PCR of roughly 7 to 12 cycles was run with a J-beta primer mix and a sample-barcoded 5' primer. Each TCR beta cDNA molecule received a unique molecular identifier from a template-switch 5' adaptor carrying 12 random nucleotides. At least 2.5 million CDR3-containing paired-end reads were obtained from each sample. All of the RNA was converted into first-strand cDNA using the Mint cDNA synthesis kit, with a TRBC-specific oligonucleotide serving as the primer. Following uracil-DNA glycosylase treatment, a first 18-cycle PCR with universal primers M1SS and BC2_uni_R was performed on all cDNA. Regarding the original processing steps: Each sample was normalized by randomly selecting 1 million high-quality reads, each carrying a distinct molecular identifier. Instead of being binned into consensus sequences, reads with shared molecular identifiers were discarded. MiTCR, set to a Q25 quality threshold and the strictest error-elimination algorithm, was used for CDR3 identification, clonotype clustering and error correction. A nonparametric unseen species model using Euler transformation provided a lower-bound estimate of total TCR beta diversity. TCRdb redid the processing of the public reads, applying fastp at Q25 and MiXCR, and retained in-frame beta chains. One record per CDR3 amino acid sequence lists the most common genes and DNA. What appears here as the V and J calls and clone size reflects TCRdb's work, not the paper's. For this sample the table gives roughly 1 million distinct CDR3 sequences, of which 20% to 25% were detected only once. Approximately 0.79% of the sample belongs to the ten largest clones.

The donors were 40 or so Caucasian individuals from Russia, aged roughly 6 to 90 years, who were systemically healthy. Roughly 9.5 milliliters of peripheral blood were drawn from each donor into EDTA-treated Vacutainer tubes. Ficoll-Paque density-gradient centrifugation was used to isolate PBMCs, with at least 6.5 million obtained per sample. Total RNA was extracted from PBMCs with Trizol reagent, with at least 5 micrograms obtained per sample. Naive CD45RAhigh/CD27high T cell percentages were measured by flow cytometry on a PBMC aliquot from every donor. V ends up 4 bases short and J 3 bases short, with an unmatched junction base count of 12. The CDR3 runs 17 residues from the cysteine to the phenylalanine. CDR3 DNA is the only sequence kept; it has 51 bases, read in frame from the first base. According to the germline V gene, CDR1 reads SGDLS and CDR2 reads YYNGEE. The full study reports these points: Donor CMV infection status was unknown, potentially confounding age-related changes in expanded clonotypes. Estimates of total diversity from one million sequenced T cells were regarded as lower bounds and underestimates. Since profiling was done on bulk unsorted PBMCs, naive and antigen-experienced compartments could not be conclusively compared. A strong correlation was found between observed TCR beta diversity and the percentage of naive T cells measured by flow cytometry. The long-lived group showed more naive CD4+ T cells, fewer expanded clones and increased TCR diversity than the aged group, suggesting age selection. Observed TCR beta diversity per million T cells fell roughly linearly with age, and a significant reduction was already apparent by age about 43.

The sample also formed part of further work on T cells of mothers and their children. The second study's authors report: Donors were nine systemically healthy Caucasian individuals: three mothers and their six children. cDNA synthesis consumed the entire amount of extracted RNA, loaded at 1.5 ug RNA in each 15 ul reaction. Sample barcodes and 2-4 random nucleotides were added via the M1S primer in the second PCR. More than 8 million TCR beta CDR3 reads were obtained from each mother, and some 3.3 million reads were obtained from each child. Thymic selection shapes the output of TCR recombination in a similar way in related and unrelated pairs, and inherited differences have a minor effect. Normalized repertoire overlap in related mother-child pairs was always slightly higher than in unrelated mother-child pairs, but the difference was never significant. With a sensitivity of approximately 100 clones per million clonotypes, no persistent microchimeric T cell clones were detected. To look for features that set related mother-child pairs apart from unrelated individuals, the researchers ran deep NGS to compare the TCR beta repertoires of mothers and children. Mothers averaged about 40 +/- 4 years of age and children averaged around 10 +/- 4 years. Libraries were sequenced on Illumina HiSeq 2000 with 100+100 nt paired-end reads after adapter ligation with NEBNext reagents. Mother and child libraries were prepared a month apart and sequenced in separate runs to prevent cross-contamination. For each donor, between 500,000 and 2,000,000 distinct TCR beta clonotypes were identified. Naive TCR beta clonotypes were estimated from low-frequency clonotypes matched to each donor's FACS-determined naive share, without sorting.

The sequencing input was blood. This clonotype was obtained from a girl aged 2-10 years in good health. The V and J genes are TRBV9 and TRBJ2-1; 8 nucleotides in the junction match TRBD2. The bases are TGTGCCAGCAGCTCAAGAGAGCGGGGGAGCTTCTACAATGAGCAGTTCTTC. It codes for CASSSRERGSFYNEQFF.